The 18 T cell receptor beta chains given below trace back to one sample, sequenced in a study of OX40 agonist ivuxolimab in advanced cancers. Here immunoSEQ multiplex PCR was the method, and the copy in TCRdb shows in-frame clones only, minus some. The sample has roughly 50,000 clones, approximately 80% seen once. The material sequenced was CD4+ or CD8+ T cells sorted from blood, taken in a trial of the OX40 agonist ivuxolimab. These TCRs come from an adult with an advanced solid tumor such as melanoma, head and neck, liver or kidney cancer.

The V and J genes are TRBV5-1 and TRBJ2-1, with TRBD2 matching over 10 bases. The V and J ends lost 1 base and 4 bases, in that order; junction bases with no gene match: 8. The CDR3 has 17 amino acids. CDR1 SGHRS and CDR2 YFSETQ come from the germline V gene. CDR3 sequence reads: CASSLRLAGARYNEQFF. CDR3 nucleotide sequence: TGCGCCAGCAGCTTGAGGCTAGCGGGGGCCCGTTACAATGAGCAGTTCTTC. Using reference TRBV5-1 and TRBJ2-1 for the parts outside the CDR3, the full variable domain is KAGVTQTPRYLIKTRGQQVTLSCSPISGHRSVSWYQQTPGQGLQFLFEYFSETQRNKGNFPGRFSGRQFSNSRSEMNVSTLELGDSALYLCASSLRLAGARYNEQFFGPGTRLTVL.

The chain combines TRBV7-2 with TRBJ1-5; TRBD1 matches at 8 bases. The V gene's germline CDR1 is SGHTA and CDR2 FQGNSA. The CDR3 spans 14 residues. The V and J ends lost 5 bases and 7 bases, in that order; junction bases with no gene match: 7. The CDR3 is CASSLGQVQQPQHF. The CDR3 DNA is TGTGCCAGCAGCCTGGGACAGGTGCAACAGCCCCAGCATTTT.

The gene calls are TRBV5-6 and TRBJ2-1, with TRBD2 as a possible D gene (6 bases). The V end lost 7 bases, the J end lost 2 bases, and 13 bases lay between the germline ends. The germline CDR1 and CDR2 sequences are SGHDT and YYEEEE. CDR3 size: 14 residues. CDR3 sequence reads: CASARERAYNEQFF. The DNA for the CDR3 is TGTGCCAGCGCCCGGGAGAGGGCCTACAATGAGCAGTTCTTC.

The chain is built from TRBV6-1 and TRBJ1-5; no definite D call. CDR1 and CDR2 from the germline V gene are MNHNS and SASEGT. V gave up 2 bases and J gave up 2 bases, with 13 bases separating them. CDR3 length: 16 amino acids. CDR3 DNA: TGTGCCAGCAGTGAAAGATTCGGCTTCGGCAATCAGCCCCAGCATTTT. Translating it yields CASSERFGFGNQPQHF.

The count of this clone is one. The rearrangement joins TRBV10-1 to TRBJ2-4; 12 bases fit TRBD1. CDR1 is WNHNN, CDR2 SYGVQD, per germline (reference sequence). This CDR3 comprises 15 residues. V dropped 5 bases and J dropped 6; count of bases not matched to a gene: 5. The CDR3 loop reads CASSPRGQGANIQYF. CDR3 in DNA: TGCGCCAGCAGTCCCCGGGGACAGGGGGCAAACATTCAGTACTTC.

This sequence joins TRBV5-4 and TRBJ1-2, with TRBD1 identical over 9 bases. Germline values: CDR1 SGHNT, CDR2 YYREEE (reference sequence). The CDR3 spans 16 residues. J gave up 6 bases and V 4 bases, and 13 bases lay outside the gene matches. The CDR3 is CASSTRWGQGSHGYTF. For the CDR3, the DNA is TGTGCCAGCAGCACCCGATGGGGACAGGGCAGTCATGGCTACACCTTC.

This chain uses TRBV19 with TRBJ2-7, with 9 bases that match TRBD1. The V segment lost 5 bases and the J segment 5 bases; nucleotides outside the gene matches: 10. This CDR3 comprises 15 residues. Germline assignment: CDR1 LNHDA and CDR2 SQIVND (reference sequence). The CDR3 here is CASSAGTGRRNEQYF. The CDR3 DNA reads as TGTGCCAGTAGTGCCGGGACAGGGAGAAGAAACGAGCAGTACTTC.

The rearrangement joins TRBV4-2 to TRBJ2-1, with 7 bases identical to TRBD2. Unmatched junction bases numbered 13, after V lost 1 base and J lost 10 bases. The V gene's germline CDR1 is LGHNA and CDR2 YNFKEQ. The CDR3 is 16 amino acids. The CDR3 sequence is CASSQVTGGQLREQFF. DNA of the CDR3: TGTGCCAGCAGCCAAGTGACGGGAGGACAATTAAGAGAGCAGTTCTTC.

V is TRBV28 and J is TRBJ1-1; possibly TRBD1 for D (5 bases). The germline CDR1 and CDR2 sequences are MDHEN and SYDVKM. V lost 8 bases to trimming and J lost 11 bases, with 18 bases between them. The CDR3 totals 12 residues. The DNA for the CDR3 is TGTGCCAGCGGCGCGGGGCCCCTGGGTGCTTTCTTT. Translated: CASGAGPLGAFF.

The gene calls are TRBV28 and TRBJ2-2; D is unresolved. The length of the CDR3 is 15 residues. The V end lost 2 bases, the J end lost 0 bases, and 7 bases lay between the germline ends. Germline V gene sequence: CDR1 MDHEN, CDR2 SYDVKM. The chain's CDR3 is CASSLPATNTGELFF. CDR3 sequence (DNA): TGTGCCAGCAGTTTACCTGCAACGAACACCGGGGAGCTGTTTTTT.

The chain recombines TRBV5-4 with TRBJ1-6; D might be TRBD1 (6 bases). In germline, CDR1 is SGHNT, CDR2 YYREEE (reference sequence). This CDR3 is built from 16 residues. Deletions cut 0 bases from V and 7 bases from J, with 14 bases between. In DNA form, the CDR3 reads TGTGCCAGCAGCTTGGACGCAGGGGCGACCAATTCACCCCTCCACTTT. Protein product: CASSLDAGATNSPLHF.

This chain links TRBV5-1 with TRBJ1-3; TRBD1 matches at 9 bases. Germline V gene data show CDR1 as SGHRS and CDR2 as YFSETQ. J was trimmed by 4 bases and V by 1 base; bases with no gene match: 9. The CDR3 has 17 amino acids. CDR3 bases: TGCGCCAGCAGCTTGCCGGGACAGGGAGCAGGAGGAAACACCATATATTTT. Translation gives CASSLPGQGAGGNTIYF.

The chain combines TRBV7-9 with TRBJ1-1; D is ambiguous. The CDR3 runs to 17 residues. The V gene lost 1 base and the J gene lost 1 base, with 16 bases spanning the gap. The germline gives CDR1 SEHNR, CDR2 FQNEAQ (reference sequence). CDR3 nucleotides: TGTGCCAGCAGCTTAGGGGGTGGAGGGAGGAAGAACACTGAAGCTTTCTTT. Translation gives CASSLGGGGRKNTEAFF.

The genes are TRBV28 and TRBJ2-7, with 9 bases matching TRBD1. The CDR3 is 16 amino acids. Germline V lookup: CDR1 MDHEN, CDR2 SYDVKM. The V segment lost 4 bases and the J segment 0 bases; nucleotides outside the gene matches: 7. In DNA, the CDR3 is TGTGCCAGCAGTTACAGGGGGCTGAGGAGCTCCTACGAGCAGTACTTC. Translated: CASSYRGLRSSYEQYF.

The chain recombines TRBV6-5 with TRBJ1-5, with 8 positions matching TRBD1. Germline CDR1 is MNHEY and CDR2 is SVGAGI. The V gene end was trimmed by 6 bases and the J gene end by 6 bases; junction bases not matched to a gene: 7. The CDR3 spans 14 residues. The CDR3 protein is CASRIDRGGQPQHF. CDR3 DNA sequence: TGTGCCAGCAGAATCGACAGGGGAGGTCAGCCCCAGCATTTT.

The chain uses TRBV19 and TRBJ1-1; TRBD1 matches 9 bases. With V trimmed by 5 bases and J by 1 base, 5 bases remained unmatched. The germline CDR1 and CDR2 sequences are LNHDA and SQIVND (reference sequence). This CDR3 contains 15 residues. The CDR3 DNA follows: TGTGCCAGTAGTCCTTACAGGGGGCAGAACACTGAAGCTTTCTTT. The encoded protein is CASSPYRGQNTEAFF.

V is TRBV14 and J is TRBJ2-5, with TRBD2 matching over 9 bases. V shed 4 bases, J shed 7 bases, and the junction held 4 bases outside the gene matches. CDR1 is SGHDN, CDR2 FVKESK, per germline. The CDR3 has 13 amino acids. CDR3 sequence reads: CASSLAGVGTQYF. CDR3 DNA: TGTGCCAGCAGCCTAGCGGGGGTGGGGACCCAGTACTTC.

The chain combines TRBV9 with TRBJ2-2, with 7 bases lining up with TRBD2. With V trimmed by 3 bases and J by 3 bases, 11 bases remained unmatched. Germline assignment: CDR1 SGDLS and CDR2 YYNGEE. CDR3 length: 17 residues. For the CDR3, the DNA is TGTGCCAGCAGCGAGTTTGGGAGCGGGATCTACACCGGGGAGCTGTTTTTT. Protein: CASSEFGSGIYTGELFF.